Each of the 25 T cell receptor beta chains below was sequenced from the same sample in a study of post-analysis software for immune sequencing data (dated by TCRdb to between 2015 and 2017). The full study reports these points: Roughly 5 TRBV segments, including TRBV5-6, TRBV5-1 and TRBV20-1, were significantly more frequent in patients than controls.

Libraries were built with PCR. The reads were generated on an Illumina HiSeq 2500. To reduce PCR and sequencing biases, unique molecular identifiers were built into the TCR beta cDNA libraries. In-frame beta chains were kept once TCRdb had trimmed the public reads at Q25 with fastp and called clones with MiXCR. Each entry is one CDR3 protein sequence, shown with its most common DNA and genes. For this sample the table gives 650,000 to 850,000 distinct CDR3 sequences, of which approximately 44% were detected only once. In total, the top ten clones hold roughly 4.4% of the sample. No antigens are known for them. The sequenced sample consisted of blood. These receptors originate from a girl aged 5 to 17 with multiple sclerosis.

This clonotype turned up a few times. The chain employs TRBV4-3 and TRBJ2-3; 9 nucleotides align to TRBD1. V shed 6 bases and J 8 bases; nucleotides not matched to a gene: 12. This CDR3 is built from 15 residues. Looked up from germline, CDR1 is LGHNA and CDR2 is YSLEER. The CDR3 protein is CASSEGTGLSGTQYF. DNA of the CDR3: TGCGCCAGCAGTGAGGGGACAGGGTTAAGCGGTACGCAGTATTTT.

V and J are TRBV5-6 and TRBJ2-3; either TRBD1 or TRBD2 may supply D (6 bases each). The CDR3 has 15 amino acids. Germline assignment: CDR1 SGHDT and CDR2 YYEEEE. V lost 0 bases, J lost 5 bases, and 13 bases lay in between. This chain's CDR3 is CASSLVGGLIDTQYF. The CDR3, as DNA: TGTGCCAGCAGCTTGGTTGGGGGGCTGATAGATACGCAGTATTTT. Drawing the rest from reference TRBV5-6 and TRBJ2-3, the complete variable domain is DAGVTQSPTHLIKTRGQQVTLRCSPKSGHDTVSWYQQALGQGPQFIFQYYEEEERQRGNFPDRFSGHQFPNYSSELNVNALLLGDSALYLCASSLVGGLIDTQYFGPGTRLTVL.

The chain joins TRBV6-6 to TRBJ2-5; no clear D. The germline V gene has CDR1 MNHNY and CDR2 SVGAGI (reference sequence). This CDR3 has 13 amino acids. V lost 6 bases and J 2 bases, leaving 10 bases between the germline ends. The DNA of the CDR3 is TGTGCCAGCAGCTCCAGGCGGCAAGAGACCCAGTACTTC. Its protein product is CASSSRRQETQYF.

This clonotype was counted between two and nine times. The chain recombines TRBV4-2 with TRBJ1-2, with TRBD1 identical over 7 bases. J was trimmed by 5 bases and V by 2 bases; bases with no gene match: 8. Per germline, CDR1 LGHNA and CDR2 YNFKEQ. CDR3 length: 15 amino acids. The DNA for the CDR3 is TGTGCCAGCAGCCAAAACAGGGGAGGACAATATGGCTACACCTTC. Translating it yields CASSQNRGGQYGYTF.

This chain links TRBV6-5 with TRBJ1-2; D is perhaps TRBD1 (5 bases). Trimming cost V 5 bases and J 7 bases, with 17 bases left between them. CDR3 length equals 14 residues. Per the germline V gene, CDR1 is MNHEY and CDR2 is SVGAGI. The chain's CDR3 is CASSELRDAAGYTF. CDR3 DNA sequence: TGTGCCAGCAGTGAGCTTCGGGACGCTGCTGGCTACACCTTC.

This chain links TRBV7-2 with TRBJ2-3; 8 positions agree with TRBD2. Germline CDR1 SGHTA, CDR2 FQGNSA. The CDR3 length is 14 residues. Trimming cost V 5 bases and J 3 bases; bases outside gene matches: 4. The CDR3 protein is CASSQGLVTDTQYF. In DNA, the CDR3 is TGTGCCAGCAGCCAGGGACTAGTGACAGATACGCAGTATTTT. Drawing the rest from reference TRBV7-2 and TRBJ2-3, the complete variable domain is GAGVSQSPSNKVTEKGKDVELRCDPISGHTALYWYRQSLGQGLEFLIYFQGNSAPDKSGLPSDRFSAERTGGSVSTLTIQRTQQEDSAVYLCASSQGLVTDTQYFGPGTRLTVL.

V and J are TRBV20-1 and TRBJ2-5; D may be TRBD2 (6 bases). The J call may not be correct, given that the DNA end is closer to TRBJ2-7. The CDR3 contains 12 residues. Germline CDR1 reads DFQATT; CDR2 reads SNEGSKA (reference sequence). CDR3: CSGGGDSYEQYF. The CDR3 DNA sequence: TGCAGTGGAGGCGGGGATTCGTACGAGCAGTACTTC.

This chain links TRBV7-3 with TRBJ2-6; the D is unclear. The germline gives CDR1 SGHTA, CDR2 FQGTGA. The V end lost 1 base, the J end lost 0 bases, and 7 bases lay between the germline ends. CDR3 length equals 16 residues. CDR3 residues: CASSLNPSSGANVLTF. The CDR3 region has the DNA TGTGCCAGCAGCTTAAATCCGTCCTCTGGGGCCAACGTCCTGACTTTC.

The V call is TRBV24-1, the J call TRBJ2-5, with D maybe TRBD2 (6 bases). The germline V and J ends were trimmed by 3 bases and 5 bases, with 21 bases remaining between them. CDR3 size: 17 residues. Germline V gives CDR1 KGHDR, CDR2 SFDVKD. DNA of the CDR3: TGTGCCACCAGTGATCCGCGGGAAGAGGGCCTCTCTGAGACCCAGTACTTC. This sequence encodes CATSDPREEGLSETQYF.

The chain is built from TRBV20-1 and TRBJ2-1, with TRBD2 identical over 8 bases. The CDR3 loop spans 15 amino acids. J gave up 0 bases and V 3 bases, and 4 bases lay outside the gene matches. Germline lookup yields CDR1 DFQATT and CDR2 SNEGSKA (reference sequence). CDR3 coding DNA: TGCAGTGCTAGGATAGCGGGGAGCTCCTACAATGAGCAGTTCTTC. Translated: CSARIAGSSYNEQFF.

The chain has TRBV2 and TRBJ2-7, with a weak D call TRBD2 (6 bases). There are 13 residues in the CDR3. Germline lookup yields CDR1 SNHLY and CDR2 FYNNEI. The V end lost 8 bases, the J end lost 0 bases, and 11 bases lay between the germline ends. The CDR3 region has the DNA TGTGCCAGCCGGGAGACGAACTCCTACGAGCAGTACTTC. Residues: CASRETNSYEQYF.

Only a few counts were recorded for this clonotype. The genes are TRBV11-2 and TRBJ2-3; 14 positions match TRBD2. Germline V gene lookup returns CDR1 SGHAT and CDR2 FQNNGV. This CDR3 is built from 17 residues. Losses at the gene ends were 5 bases for V and 5 bases for J; bases not matched to a gene: 9. The CDR3 reads CASSLRLAGGPVDTQYF. CDR3 coding DNA: TGTGCCAGCAGCCTCCGACTAGCGGGAGGGCCAGTAGATACGCAGTATTTT.

A remark on this clonotype: In this CDR3 the conserved last residue, phenylalanine or tryptophan, is missing, so a read error is likely. This rearrangement joins TRBV7-9 to TRBJ1-2; D gene ambiguous. This CDR3 has 13 residues. Trimming took 1 base from V and 6 from J, leaving 9 bases between them. Per germline, CDR1 SEHNR and CDR2 FQNEAQ (reference sequence). As DNA, the CDR3 is TGTGCCAGCAGCTTAGGAGAGGATCATGGCTACACCTGC. Amino acids: CASSLGEDHGYTC.

The genes are TRBV24-1 and TRBJ1-1; D is undetermined. V shed 9 bases and J shed 1 base, with 11 bases lying between them. This CDR3 is built from 13 residues. Germline values: CDR1 KGHDR, CDR2 SFDVKD. This CDR3 reads CATADGPNTEAFF. In DNA, the CDR3 is TGTGCCACCGCAGACGGACCGAACACTGAAGCTTTCTTT.

The chain employs TRBV20-1 and TRBJ2-1, with 10 bases matching TRBD2. The V and J ends lost 0 bases and 2 bases, in that order; junction bases with no gene match: 4. In germline, CDR1 is DFQATT, CDR2 SNEGSKA (reference sequence). The CDR3 length is 16 residues. This CDR3 reads CSARDPGTSAYNEQFF. CDR3 DNA: TGCAGTGCTAGAGACCCCGGGACTAGCGCCTACAATGAGCAGTTCTTC.

The sample holds one count of this clonotype. V and J are TRBV28 and TRBJ2-1; 11 bases match TRBD2. V trimming: 7 bases; J trimming: 1 base; junction bases outside the gene matches: 18. The germline V gene encodes CDR1 MDHEN and CDR2 SYDVKM. This CDR3 has 20 amino acids. Here the CDR3 DNA reads TGTGCCAGCATCTCCCCGGGACTAGCGGTACGAAAAAGGTCCTACAATGAGCAGTTCTTC. It is translated as CASISPGLAVRKRSYNEQFF.

This clonotype was seen just once. V usage is TRBV27 and J usage is TRBJ2-1, with 9 bases fitting TRBD2. The CDR3 is 16 amino acids. V gave up 4 bases and J gave up 2 bases; unmatched junction bases: 6. Looked up from germline, CDR1 is MNHEY and CDR2 is SMNVEV (reference sequence). The CDR3 sequence is CASSSLAGRTYNEQFF. The DNA of the CDR3 is TGTGCCAGCAGTTCTCTAGCGGGACGAACCTACAATGAGCAGTTCTTC.

The J gene is TRBJ1-1, the V gene TRBV7-9, with no clear D. From germline, CDR1 is SEHNR and CDR2 FQNEAQ (reference sequence). The CDR3 consists of 14 residues. V was cut by 2 bases and J by 0 bases, with 7 bases left in between. CDR3 coding DNA: TGTGCCAGCAGCTTACTTGGCATGAACACTGAAGCTTTCTTT. It yields the protein CASSLLGMNTEAFF. Full variable domain (remainder filled in from reference TRBV7-9 and TRBJ1-1): DTGVSQNPRHKITKRGQNVTFRCDPISEHNRLYWYRQTLGQGPEFLTYFQNEAQLEKSRLLSDRFSAERPKGSFSTLEIQRTEQGDSAMYLCASSLLGMNTEAFFGQGTRLTVV.

The table lists this clonotype with a count of one. The chain joins TRBV12-3 or TRBV12-4 to TRBJ2-2; 7 bases align to TRBD2. V shed 5 bases and J 1 base; nucleotides not matched to a gene: 7. This CDR3 is built from 16 residues. The CDR3 DNA sequence: TGTGCCAGCAGTGAACCGGGACTACAGAACACCGGGGAGCTGTTTTTT. This gives the protein CASSEPGLQNTGELFF.

The chain uses TRBV20-1 and TRBJ2-1, with 7 bases matching TRBD2. From germline, CDR1 is DFQATT and CDR2 SNEGSKA (reference sequence). J gave up 0 bases and V 1 base, and 9 bases lay outside the gene matches. CDR3 length: 17 amino acids. This CDR3 reads CSARGGRGESSYNEQFF. CDR3 in DNA: TGCAGTGCTAGAGGCGGCCGGGGGGAAAGCTCCTACAATGAGCAGTTCTTC.

The V call is TRBV6-6, the J call TRBJ1-2; no firm D call. The CDR3 sequence is 13 residues long. Germline-derived CDR1 and CDR2 are MNHNY and SVGAGI (reference sequence). Trimming removed 0 bases at V and 8 bases at J, with 10 bases between. The chain's CDR3 is CASSYSTGYGYTF. In DNA, the CDR3 is TGTGCCAGCAGTTACTCCACGGGGTACGGCTACACCTTC.

This clonotype was recorded only once. The chain recombines TRBV20-1 with TRBJ2-7; D may be TRBD2 (6 bases). The germline V gene has CDR1 DFQATT and CDR2 SNEGSKA (reference sequence). The CDR3 covers 15 residues. V was clipped by 3 bases and J by 4 bases, with 19 bases between them. The CDR3 protein is CSASPRDSSGYEQYF. CDR3 nucleotide sequence: TGCAGTGCTAGCCCCCGGGACTCCTCAGGTTACGAGCAGTACTTC.

This clonotype was detected many times. This rearrangement joins TRBV20-1 to TRBJ2-4, with a possible D match to TRBD1 (5 bases). This CDR3 region has 14 residues. The germline gives CDR1 DFQATT, CDR2 SNEGSKA (reference sequence). The V end was cut by 3 bases, the J end by 1 base, with 10 bases between. CDR3 sequence (DNA): TGCAGTGCTAGTGGGGCTGGGGCCAAAAACATTCAGTACTTC. Encoded protein: CSASGAGAKNIQYF.

In its sample, this clonotype was seen a few times. This sequence joins TRBV6-6 and TRBJ2-4; D is unresolved. From germline, CDR1 is MNHNY and CDR2 SVGAGI (reference sequence). With 3 bases removed from V and 10 bases from J, the gap between germline ends came to 7 bases. The CDR3 totals 11 residues. The CDR3 DNA sequence: TGTGCCAGCAGTTATCTGGGTATTCAGTACTTC. This sequence encodes CASSYLGIQYF.

This clonotype was counted only a few times. The chain carries TRBV2 and TRBJ2-1; D perhaps matches TRBD1 (6 bases). Trimming removed 7 bases at V and 6 bases at J, with 13 bases between. This CDR3 spans 13 amino acids. Germline V gene lookup returns CDR1 SNHLY and CDR2 FYNNEI. CDR3 protein: CASIAGDSNEQFF. The CDR3 bases are TGTGCCAGCATCGCAGGGGATTCCAATGAGCAGTTCTTC.